This T cell receptor (beta chain) was documented in a study of vaccination and CD4 T cells after COVID-19. At the level of the study: Once diagnosed, patients had post-COVID samples drawn a median roughly 97 days later (range 35 to 161).

CD4+ T cells that had been cultured provided DNA sequenced with the Oncomine TCR Beta short-read assay. TCRdb reanalysed the PCR reads using MiXCR and keeps one entry per CDR3 protein. The sample shows tens of thousands of distinct CDR3 sequences, 30% to 45% of them seen only once. This sample's time point: late sampling 161 to 241 days after vaccination in a few convalescent patients. Treatment of the sample: roughly 10-day PBMC culture with coronavirus spike peptide pools or control peptides (ViraFEST assay). This clonotype was counted a single time. Its matching antigen is unknown. General study results and limits: SARS-CoV-2-reactive clonotypes showed a nonsignificant median rise from about 20 to 38.

This CDR3 contains 17 residues. CDR1 is DFQATT and CDR2 is SNEGSKA in the germline V gene (reference sequence). V was pared by 1 base and J by 1 base, with 8 bases of the junction left unmatched. The receptor comes from a human donor who had recovered from COVID-19. This specimen was CD4+ T cells from blood, cultured in vitro, taken about 7 months after SARS-CoV-2 vaccination. The J gene is TRBJ2-7, the V gene TRBV20-1; TRBD2 agrees at 12 bases. For the CDR3, the DNA is TGCAGTGCTAGAGGGGCTAGCGGGAGGGAGAAGTCCTACGAGCAGTACTTC. Amino acid sequence: CSARGASGREKSYEQYF.